Below, 14 T cell receptor beta chains from the same sample are listed, as sequenced in a study of blood T cells in healthy people across ages. A second roughly 6 to 11 cycle PCR used barcoded and J-beta primers. TCRdb passed the 5' RACE reads through MiXCR, listing each CDR3 protein once. The table records about 760,000 distinct CDR3 sequences, around three fifths of them present only once. Sequencing used blood. These receptor sequences come from a man aged 40-49 years in good health.

This chain connects TRBV27 to TRBJ2-5; no firm D call. V lost 0 bases, J lost 5 bases, and 10 bases lay in between. Germline lookup yields CDR1 MNHEY and CDR2 SMNVEV (reference sequence). This CDR3 has 14 residues. Here the CDR3 DNA reads TGTGCCAGCAGTTTATCCCTTTCACGGGAGACCCAGTACTTC. Translation: CASSLSLSRETQYF.

This chain uses TRBV29-1 with TRBJ1-2, with D unclear. The CDR3 runs to 13 residues. Germline lookup yields CDR1 SQVTM and CDR2 ANQGSEA. The V and J ends lost 0 bases and 5 bases respectively, with 10 bases between them. CDR3 nucleotide sequence: TGCAGCGTTGAAGATCGAAGCGGATATGGCTACACCTTC. Its translation: CSVEDRSGYGYTF.

The chain recombines TRBV29-1 with TRBJ2-7, with 8 bases identical to TRBD1. The ends lost 6 bases at V and 0 bases at J; junction bases unmatched: 4. This CDR3 has 13 residues. From germline, CDR1 is SQVTM and CDR2 ANQGSEA. The CDR3 DNA sequence: TGCAGCGTGGAGGGACAGGCCTCCTACGAGCAGTACTTC. This encodes CSVEGQASYEQYF.

This chain joins TRBV20-1 and TRBJ2-4, with a tentative D call TRBD2 (5 bases). The germline V gene encodes CDR1 DFQATT and CDR2 SNEGSKA (reference sequence). Trimming shortened V by 8 bases and J by 1 base, and 18 bases separated the two germline ends. The CDR3 is made up of 15 amino acids. In nucleotides, the CDR3 is TGCAGTCCCCTCGCCTCCAGAGGGGCCAAAAACATTCAGTACTTC. Translation: CSPLASRGAKNIQYF.

DNA of the CDR3: TGCGCCAGCAGCTTGGCTGGGGGTGAAAACATTCAGTACTTC. Residues: CASSLAGGENIQYF. The chain has TRBV5-1 and TRBJ2-4; tentatively, D is TRBD1 or TRBD2 (5 bases each). The germline CDR1 and CDR2 sequences are SGHRS and YFSETQ. The CDR3 loop spans 14 amino acids. V shed 0 bases and J shed 5 bases, with 9 bases lying between them.

The CDR3 loop is CASSDPTGAVSLGEQYF. In DNA, the CDR3 is TGTGCCAGCAGTGACCCCACAGGGGCCGTTTCCCTGGGTGAGCAGTACTTC. This chain joins TRBV25-1 and TRBJ2-7, with TRBD1 identical over 7 bases. Germline loops: CDR1 MGHDK, CDR2 SYGVNS. Trimming removed 3 bases from V and 7 bases from J; junction bases left unmatched: 18. The CDR3 runs 17 residues.

The chain uses TRBV27 and TRBJ1-2, with D possibly matching TRBD1 (6 bases). The CDR3 consists of 13 residues. Germline V CDR1 and CDR2: MNHEY, SMNVEV (reference sequence). V was shortened by 6 bases and J by 2 bases, with 10 bases between the two germline ends. The CDR3 coding sequence is TGTGCCAGCAGGCATACAGGGAACTATGGCTACACCTTC. The encoded protein is CASRHTGNYGYTF.

This clonotype was found a few times. CDR3 nucleotides: TGTGCCAGCAGCCAATATAGGGGGACCAAAAACATTCAGTACTTC. This codes for CASSQYRGTKNIQYF. The chain recombines TRBV11-2 with TRBJ2-4; possible D gene TRBD1, 6 bases. Germline lookup yields CDR1 SGHAT and CDR2 FQNNGV. The CDR3 has 15 amino acids. V was pared by 5 bases and J by 2 bases, with 13 bases between.

This clonotype was observed a handful of times. V gene TRBV20-1 combines with J gene TRBJ2-7, with TRBD1 identical over 9 bases. The V segment lost 6 bases and the J segment 3 bases; nucleotides outside the gene matches: 6. The CDR3 extends over 13 amino acids. Germline-derived CDR1 and CDR2 are DFQATT and SNEGSKA (reference sequence). The CDR3 coding sequence is TGCAGTGCAAGGGGGACAGGGCGCTACGAGCAGTACTTC. Translation gives CSARGTGRYEQYF.

The chain couples TRBV29-1 to TRBJ2-6; no reliable D call. This CDR3 has 16 residues. CDR1 and CDR2 (germline): SQVTM, ANQGSEA. V was clipped by 1 base and J by 0 bases, with 10 bases between them. For the CDR3, the DNA is TGCAGCGTTGAAGTCCCAGCTAGCTCTGGGGCCAACGTCCTGACTTTC. Translated, it gives CSVEVPASSGANVLTF.

The chain links TRBV4-3 to TRBJ2-3, with TRBD2 identical over 8 bases. V dropped 0 bases and J dropped 5; count of bases not matched to a gene: 4. CDR1 and CDR2 from the germline V gene are LGHNA and YSLEER. This CDR3 is 15 amino acids long. CDR3 in DNA: TGCGCCAGCAGCCAAGACGGGGGGGCTGGAGATACGCAGTATTTT. It specifies CASSQDGGAGDTQYF.

The count of this clonotype is one. V is TRBV27 and J is TRBJ2-5, with D perhaps TRBD2 (6 bases). The J call may be incorrect, as the DNA end agrees better with TRBJ2-7. Per the germline V gene, CDR1 is MNHEY and CDR2 is SMNVEV (reference sequence). The CDR3 has 15 residues. CDR3 sequence (DNA): TGTGCCAGCAGGATTTCCACCGGGGGAAACTACGAGCAGTACTTC. It yields the protein CASRISTGGNYEQYF.

The chain uses TRBV27 and TRBJ2-3; 8 positions agree with TRBD2. The CDR3 sequence is 16 residues long. With V trimmed by 2 bases and J by 1 base, 5 bases remained unmatched. Germline CDR1 reads MNHEY; CDR2 reads SMNVEV (reference sequence). The DNA of the CDR3 is TGTGCCAGCAGTTTACCAGCGGGGGTTGGCACAGATACGCAGTATTTT. This translates into CASSLPAGVGTDTQYF.

This clonotype turned up a few times. This chain joins TRBV20-1 and TRBJ2-4; possible D gene TRBD2, 5 bases. V was clipped by 0 bases and J by 13 bases, with 16 bases between them. The CDR3 spans 13 residues. The V gene's germline CDR1 is DFQATT and CDR2 SNEGSKA (reference sequence). CDR3: CSARDSRYGEQYF. The DNA of the CDR3 is TGCAGTGCTAGAGATAGTCGATATGGGGAGCAGTACTTC.